What follows is one T cell receptor beta chain and its context. The sample belongs to a study of blood T cell repertoires in COVID-19. The overall study: The origin of the acute and convalescent COVID-19 samples was the United States, Italy and Spain. T cells, B-cell-depleted T cells, or PBMCs provided the cDNA or gDNA that served as material.

V dropped 2 bases and J dropped 6; count of bases not matched to a gene: 3. Germline CDR1 ENHRY, CDR2 SYGVKD. The CDR3 has 13 amino acids. Data came from immunoSEQ multiplex PCR; TCRdb stores just in-frame clones and leaves some out. The repertoire consists of under 450,000 clones, with around 83% occurring once and the leading ten covering about 4.8%. Adults between about 18 and 89 years of age took part from fewer than 30 US areas. Participants' own reports of clinical history determined their cohort assignment. The receptor was isolated from a woman in her forties or fifties who had recovered from COVID-19. The V gene is TRBV10-3, the J gene TRBJ1-1, with 7 bases that match TRBD1. Sample: PBMCs or T cells enriched from blood (not recorded which). The CDR3 coding sequence is TGTGCCATCAGTGAGGACAGGGCGGCTGAAGCTTTCTTT. Amino acid sequence: CAISEDRAAEAFF.